Listed below are T cell receptor beta chains from one sample, sequenced in a study of shared clonotypes between healthy human individuals. Profiled with immunoSEQ multiplex PCR; TCRdb holds only in-frame clones, not every one. Of some 2.1 million clones listed, over 85% are singletons. Sequenced material: naive CD8+ T cells sorted from blood. Receptors were obtained from a man younger than 35 in good health. The conserved cysteine and the conserved F or W are not part of the CDR3 here. Clone sizes are given selectively: once, few, many, or a class where the clone is expanded.

14,-,TRBV29-1,TRBJ2-1,SVEGHRDRVSNEQF
12,-,TRBV27,TRBJ1-2,ASSLGYKGEGYT
11,-,TRBV10-3,TRBJ2-3,AISETYPDTQY
11,-,TRBV7-9,TRBJ1-1,ASSSTVNTEAF
14,once,TRBV6-9,TRBJ1-6,ASSWGQGKLNSPLH
12,-,TRBV4-2,TRBJ2-1,ASSQEATYNEQF
13,-,TRBV7-6,TRBJ2-3,ASSLELASTDTQY
13,-,TRBV6-1,TRBJ2-1,ASSERTSGGPEQF
11,-,TRBV4-1,TRBJ2-3,ASSHLHRGLQY
12,-,TRBV4-3,TRBJ1-2,ASSHLGGMNGYT
16,-,TRBV4-3,TRBJ2-5,ASSPSLVGLAGGETQY
13,-,TRBV7-6,TRBJ1-5,ASSLAWGGNQPQH
14,-,TRBV27,TRBJ2-2,ASSLSIAGAFGELF
12,-,TRBV4-3,TRBJ2-7,ASSQDGGLYEQY
15,-,TRBV27,TRBJ1-6,ASSLSSEYSYNSPLH
14,-,TRBV7-2,TRBJ2-7,ASSLNSYGVSYEQY
14,-,TRBV7-2,TRBJ2-1,ASSLEAFSSYNEQF
12,-,TRBV6-5,TRBJ2-7,ASMNTGEGYEQY
11,-,TRBV5-5,TRBJ2-5,ASSSWGTETQY
12,-,TRBV9,TRBJ2-7,ASSVDSGVYEQY
14,-,TRBV29-1,TRBJ2-3,SGEGSEEGEADTQY
11,-,TRBV4-1,TRBJ2-2,ASSQGQPGELF
14,-,TRBV27,TRBJ2-7,ASSLSPGTVSYEQY
11,-,TRBV6-5,TRBJ1-5,ASSFAHNQPQH
12,-,TRBV7-9,TRBJ2-1,ASSSGLVNNEQF
14,-,TRBV5-8,TRBJ1-6,ASSLEIGTGGSPLH
13,-,TRBV14,TRBJ2-5,ASSQDLPRQETQY
11,-,TRBV11-2,TRBJ2-1,ASSLASLNEQF
12,-,TRBV7-2,TRBJ1-5,ASSLVGSGQPQH
10,-,TRBV30,TRBJ2-7,AWRLDTYEQY
12,-,TRBV10-3,TRBJ1-5,AISENQGDQPQH
11,-,TRBV27,TRBJ1-5,ASGLAGNQPQH
14,-,TRBV6-5,TRBJ2-7,ASSYSTDRAPYEQY
18,-,TRBV6-1,TRBJ2-7,ASSVDGGGRAFLSSYEQY
14,-,TRBV27,TRBJ1-1,ASSPNRGNMNTEAF
11,-,TRBV19,TRBJ2-7,ASSMGQGSEQY
14,-,TRBV23-1,TRBJ2-7,ASSQSRGSGEYEQY